These T cell receptor beta chains were read from a single sample in a study of T cell responses to AZD1222 COVID-19 vaccine. The data were produced by immunoSEQ multiplex PCR, yet TCRdb's version contains in-frame clones alone and is incomplete. The sample carries about 83,000 clones, 80% to 95% recorded once. The material was peripheral blood, obtained 28 days after the second AZD1222 dose. These receptors came from an adult who received the AZD1222 COVID-19 vaccine. CDR3s include the opening cysteine and the closing phenylalanine or tryptophan. Fields, in order: CDR3 DNA, CDR3 protein, J gene, clone size, D gene, V gene. A D gene is named only where the DNA matches it firmly. Some rows have no size entry. The others give once, few or many, or a class for an expanded clone.

DNA: TGTGCCAGCAGTTTGGACAGGGGAAGCAACGAGCAGTACTTC
CDR3: CASSLDRGSNEQYF
J: TRBJ2-7
size: once
D: TRBD1
V: TRBV2

DNA: TGCGCCAGCAGCTTGGAGGCCACCGGGGAGCTGTTTTTT
CDR3: CASSLEATGELFF
J: TRBJ2-2
size: NA
D: NA
V: TRBV5-1

DNA: TGTGCCAGCAGCGCCGAGAGGGGCCCACGTTCCAAGTATAGCAATCAGCCCCAGCATTTT
CDR3: CASSAERGPRSKYSNQPQHF
J: TRBJ1-5
size: few
D: NA
V: TRBV6-2/TRBV6-3

DNA: TGTGCCAGCAGTTTCCCGACAGGCCTCTACAATGAGCAGTTCTTC
CDR3: CASSFPTGLYNEQFF
J: TRBJ2-1
size: NA
D: NA
V: TRBV28

DNA: TGTGCCAGCAGCCCCACAGGGGGGAGCTACGAGCAGTACTTC
CDR3: CASSPTGGSYEQYF
J: TRBJ2-7
size: once
D: TRBD1
V: TRBV11-2

DNA: TGTGCCAGCTCCGGGAGAGGAGGGTCCCACACAGATACGCAGTATTTT
CDR3: CASSGRGGSHTDTQYF
J: TRBJ2-3
size: NA
D: NA
V: TRBV5-6

DNA: TGTGCCAGCAGCTTTGGTCTGGACACTGAAGCTTTCTTT
CDR3: CASSFGLDTEAFF
J: TRBJ1-1
size: NA
D: NA
V: TRBV5-5

DNA: TGTGCCAGCAGCTGGGGGGCTAGCGGGAGCTACAATGAGCAGTTCTTC
CDR3: CASSWGASGSYNEQFF
J: TRBJ2-1
size: NA
D: TRBD2
V: TRBV25-1

DNA: TGTGCCAGCAGTGAATGGGAGGATTGGGATACGCAGTATTTT
CDR3: CASSEWEDWDTQYF
J: TRBJ2-3
size: once
D: NA
V: TRBV2

DNA: TGTGCCAGCAGTTTTAAGACAGGGGGGAAATTGAACACTGAAGCTTTCTTT
CDR3: CASSFKTGGKLNTEAFF
J: TRBJ1-1
size: NA
D: TRBD1
V: TRBV27

DNA: TGTGCCAGCAGCTACCGACAGGGGAGTGGGGAGACCCAGTACTTC
CDR3: CASSYRQGSGETQYF
J: TRBJ2-5
size: NA
D: TRBD1
V: TRBV6-5

DNA: TGTGCCTGTGGGGACAGGGGTGTGGGGTACGAGCAGTACTTC
CDR3: CACGDRGVGYEQYF
J: TRBJ2-7
size: once
D: TRBD1
V: TRBV6-5

DNA: TGCGCCAGCAGTATAGGGAATGAGCAGTTCTTC
CDR3: CASSIGNEQFF
J: TRBJ2-1
size: NA
D: NA
V: TRBV5-1

DNA: TGCGCCAGCAGCTTGGTTCCCCGGTCGGCAGGGAGCAACGAGCAGTACTTC
CDR3: CASSLVPRSAGSNEQYF
J: TRBJ2-7
size: NA
D: NA
V: TRBV5-1

DNA: TGTGCCACCGCCGGGGGTCTCGATCCTTCTGAAGCTTTCTTT
CDR3: CATAGGLDPSEAFF
J: TRBJ1-1
size: NA
D: NA
V: TRBV24-1

DNA: TGTGCCAGCAGTTTCGGGGGGGCGGAAAATTCACCCCTCCACTTT
CDR3: CASSFGGAENSPLHF
J: TRBJ1-6
size: few
D: NA
V: TRBV28

DNA: TGTGCCAGCAGCTCCCAGCGGGCGGGAAATTCACCCCTCCACTTT
CDR3: CASSSQRAGNSPLHF
J: TRBJ1-6
size: NA
D: NA
V: TRBV7-2

DNA: TGTGCCACCAGCAACACTGGGGACACTGAAGCTTTCTTT
CDR3: CATSNTGDTEAFF
J: TRBJ1-1
size: NA
D: NA
V: TRBV15

DNA: TGTGCCAGCAGTTCCATGAACACTGAAGCTTTCTTT
CDR3: CASSSMNTEAFF
J: TRBJ1-1
size: NA
D: NA
V: TRBV6-2/TRBV6-3

DNA: TGTGCCAGCACTAGGGGACTAGCGGGAGGGAGTACCGGGGAGCTGTTTTTT
CDR3: CASTRGLAGGSTGELFF
J: TRBJ2-2
size: NA
D: TRBD2
V: TRBV19

DNA: TGTGCCAGCAGACAAGGACAGGGGGCTAAGGGTCTGACCGGGGAGCTGTTTTTT
CDR3: CASRQGQGAKGLTGELFF
J: TRBJ2-2
size: NA
D: TRBD1
V: TRBV28

DNA: TGTGCCAGCAGCGCATCCGGGACAGTAACAGATACGCAGTATTTT
CDR3: CASSASGTVTDTQYF
J: TRBJ2-3
size: NA
D: TRBD1
V: TRBV9

DNA: TGTGCCAGCAGCGGACTAGCGGGAGGCGAGACCCAGTACTTC
CDR3: CASSGLAGGETQYF
J: TRBJ2-5
size: NA
D: TRBD2
V: TRBV2

DNA: TGTGCCAGCAGCCCCACCCCAAGGACTAGCGGCTACAATGAGCAGTTCTTC
CDR3: CASSPTPRTSGYNEQFF
J: TRBJ2-1
size: NA
D: TRBD2
V: TRBV9

DNA: TGTGCCAGTAGTATTACGGGGGCTCGGGTCGAGCAGTACTTC
CDR3: CASSITGARVEQYF
J: TRBJ2-7
size: NA
D: NA
V: TRBV19

DNA: TGTGCCAGTATTAACCGCAGGGGGGCCTCCTACAATGAGCAGTTCTTC
CDR3: CASINRRGASYNEQFF
J: TRBJ2-1
size: NA
D: NA
V: TRBV19

DNA: TGTGCCAGCAGCGGAGACAGGGGGCCCAACGAGCAGTACTTC
CDR3: CASSGDRGPNEQYF
J: TRBJ2-7
size: NA
D: TRBD1
V: TRBV9

DNA: TGTGCCAGCAGCCAAATTGCTAGCGGGGGGAATGAGCAGTTCTTC
CDR3: CASSQIASGGNEQFF
J: TRBJ2-1
size: NA
D: TRBD2
V: TRBV3-1/TRBV3-2

DNA: TGTGCCAGCAGGTTGATGGTGGCGGCTAATGAAAAACTGTTTTTT
CDR3: CASRLMVAANEKLFF
J: TRBJ1-4
size: NA
D: NA
V: TRBV2

DNA: TGTGCCAGCAGTTTGTCCGTGAACACTGAAGCTTTCTTT
CDR3: CASSLSVNTEAFF
J: TRBJ1-1
size: few
D: NA
V: TRBV12-3/TRBV12-4

DNA: TGCGCCAGCAGCCGACCTACTAGCGGGAGCTCCTACGAGCAGTACTTC
CDR3: CASSRPTSGSSYEQYF
J: TRBJ2-7
size: once
D: TRBD2
V: TRBV4-1

DNA: TGTGCCAGCAGCTTTCACTCTGGGGCCAACGTCCTGACTTTC
CDR3: CASSFHSGANVLTF
J: TRBJ2-6
size: NA
D: NA
V: TRBV5-5

DNA: TGTGCCAGCTCACCCTTAACAGTGAACACTGAAGCTTTCTTT
CDR3: CASSPLTVNTEAFF
J: TRBJ1-1
size: NA
D: NA
V: TRBV18

DNA: TGTGCCAGCAGCCCCCGGGCAGGGCCGAGTCAGCCCCAGCATTTT
CDR3: CASSPRAGPSQPQHF
J: TRBJ1-5
size: once
D: NA
V: TRBV6-2/TRBV6-3

DNA: TGTGCCAGTAGTATAGATCTAACGGGGCCCTACGAGCAGTACTTC
CDR3: CASSIDLTGPYEQYF
J: TRBJ2-7
size: NA
D: NA
V: TRBV19

DNA: TGTGCCAGCAGTGAGAGTTTAGAGTCGAACACCGGGGAGCTGTTTTTT
CDR3: CASSESLESNTGELFF
J: TRBJ2-2
size: NA
D: NA
V: TRBV25-1

DNA: TGTGCCAGCAGTCCAGGGACAGGGGGGGCCTACGAGCAGTACTTC
CDR3: CASSPGTGGAYEQYF
J: TRBJ2-7
size: NA
D: TRBD1
V: TRBV27

DNA: TGTGCCAGCAGTGAAGGATTCTCTGGGGCCAACGTCCTGACTTTC
CDR3: CASSEGFSGANVLTF
J: TRBJ2-6
size: once
D: NA
V: TRBV6-1

DNA: TGTGCCAGCACCCTAGGGATAGGGTCGTATGAGCAGTTCTTC
CDR3: CASTLGIGSYEQFF
J: TRBJ2-1
size: NA
D: NA
V: TRBV28

DNA: TGTGCCAGCAGTTCGACCGGGACAGGGAAGAATTCACCCCTCCACTTT
CDR3: CASSSTGTGKNSPLHF
J: TRBJ1-6
size: NA
D: TRBD1
V: TRBV28

DNA: TGTGCCAGCAGTGGGCGCCTGGTGAACACTGAAGCTTTCTTT
CDR3: CASSGRLVNTEAFF
J: TRBJ1-1
size: NA
D: NA
V: TRBV28

DNA: TGCAGTGCTAACCCCAGGGACGTCTACACCTTC
CDR3: CSANPRDVYTF
J: TRBJ1-2
size: once
D: NA
V: TRBV20-1

DNA: TGTGCCAGCAGCTCGAGACAGGCACGCACAGATACGCAGTATTTT
CDR3: CASSSRQARTDTQYF
J: TRBJ2-3
size: NA
D: NA
V: TRBV11-2

DNA: TGTGCCAGCAGCTTAGAATCGTCAGCGGGAGTAGCCAAAAACATTCAGTACTTC
CDR3: CASSLESSAGVAKNIQYF
J: TRBJ2-4
size: NA
D: TRBD2
V: TRBV7-2

DNA: TGTGCCAGCAGTTTCAGAACGTATGGCTACACCTTC
CDR3: CASSFRTYGYTF
J: TRBJ1-2
size: NA
D: NA
V: TRBV28

DNA: TGCAGCGTTGCAGGGTCTAGCTCGATCTGGGCCTACAATGAGCAGTTCTTC
CDR3: CSVAGSSSIWAYNEQFF
J: TRBJ2-1
size: NA
D: NA
V: TRBV29-1

DNA: TGTGCCAGCACCCTAGCGGGAGTTAGGACCGGGGAGCTGTTTTTT
CDR3: CASTLAGVRTGELFF
J: TRBJ2-2
size: NA
D: TRBD2
V: TRBV28

DNA: TGTGCCAGCAGTCCACTAGCGGAGTCCTACGAGCAGTACTTC
CDR3: CASSPLAESYEQYF
J: TRBJ2-7
size: NA
D: TRBD2
V: TRBV6-2/TRBV6-3

DNA: TGTGCCAGCAGTCCAGCGGGCTACGAGCAGTACTTC
CDR3: CASSPAGYEQYF
J: TRBJ2-7
size: NA
D: NA
V: TRBV28

DNA: TGTGCTAGTGGTTTGGAGCTGGGTACGCAGTATTTT
CDR3: CASGLELGTQYF
J: TRBJ2-3
size: NA
D: NA
V: TRBV12-5

DNA: TGTGCCAGCAGCTTTCTAGCGGGAGGTAGGGGCAACGAGCAGTACTTC
CDR3: CASSFLAGGRGNEQYF
J: TRBJ2-7
size: NA
D: TRBD2
V: TRBV5-4

DNA: TGTGCCAGCAGCCCCCAGGGGCTAGGAGGAAACACCATATATTTT
CDR3: CASSPQGLGGNTIYF
J: TRBJ1-3
size: once
D: NA
V: TRBV3-1/TRBV3-2

DNA: TGTGCCACCCCCCCCGTAGCAGCGGAGACAGATACGCAGTATTTT
CDR3: CATPPVAAETDTQYF
J: TRBJ2-3
size: NA
D: NA
V: TRBV24-1

DNA: TGTGCCAGCAGAACTAGCTTCAATGAGCAGTTCTTC
CDR3: CASRTSFNEQFF
J: TRBJ2-1
size: NA
D: NA
V: TRBV25-1